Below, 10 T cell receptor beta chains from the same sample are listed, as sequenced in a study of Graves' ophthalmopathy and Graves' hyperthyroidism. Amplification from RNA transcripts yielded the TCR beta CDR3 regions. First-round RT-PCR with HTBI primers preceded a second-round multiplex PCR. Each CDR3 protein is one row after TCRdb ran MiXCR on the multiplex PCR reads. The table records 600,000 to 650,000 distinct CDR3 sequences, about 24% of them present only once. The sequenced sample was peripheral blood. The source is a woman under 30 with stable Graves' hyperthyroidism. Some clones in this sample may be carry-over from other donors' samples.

The CDR3 sequence is CASSYPGPLEAFF. CDR3 bases: TGTGCCAGCAGTTACCCGGGACCGCTTGAAGCTTTCTTT. The chain couples TRBV6-5 to TRBJ1-1, with D possibly being TRBD1 (5 bases). Germline loops: CDR1 MNHEY, CDR2 SVGAGI. The CDR3 is made up of 13 amino acids. Trimming pared 2 bases from V and 7 bases from J, leaving 11 bases between.

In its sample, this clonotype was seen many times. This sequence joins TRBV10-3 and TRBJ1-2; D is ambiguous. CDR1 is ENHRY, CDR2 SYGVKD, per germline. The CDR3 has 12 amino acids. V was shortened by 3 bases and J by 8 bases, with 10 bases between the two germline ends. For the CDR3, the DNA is TGTGCCATCAGTGATTCGAGTTCCGGCTACACCTTC. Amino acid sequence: CAISDSSSGYTF.

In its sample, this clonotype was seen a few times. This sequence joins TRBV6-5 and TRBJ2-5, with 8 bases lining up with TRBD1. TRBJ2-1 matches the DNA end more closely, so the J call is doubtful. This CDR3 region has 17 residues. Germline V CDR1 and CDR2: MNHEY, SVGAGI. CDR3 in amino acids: CASSYSRTGYGVNEQFF. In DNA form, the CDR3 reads TGTGCCAGCAGTTACTCCCGGACAGGGTACGGGGTCAATGAGCAGTTCTTC.

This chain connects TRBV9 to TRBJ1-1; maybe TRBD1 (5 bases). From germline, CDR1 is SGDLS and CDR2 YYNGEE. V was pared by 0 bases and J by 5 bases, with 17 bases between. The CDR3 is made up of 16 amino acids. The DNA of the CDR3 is TGTGCCAGCAGCGTAGACGGACACACAGTCCCTACTGAAGCTTTCTTT. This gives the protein CASSVDGHTVPTEAFF.

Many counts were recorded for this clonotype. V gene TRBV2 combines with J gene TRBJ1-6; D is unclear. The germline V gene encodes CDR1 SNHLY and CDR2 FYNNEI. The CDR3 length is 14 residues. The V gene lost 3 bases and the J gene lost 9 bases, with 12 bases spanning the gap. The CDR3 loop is CASSERLDVSPLHF. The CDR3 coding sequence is TGTGCCAGCAGTGAGCGTTTGGACGTTTCACCCCTCCACTTT.

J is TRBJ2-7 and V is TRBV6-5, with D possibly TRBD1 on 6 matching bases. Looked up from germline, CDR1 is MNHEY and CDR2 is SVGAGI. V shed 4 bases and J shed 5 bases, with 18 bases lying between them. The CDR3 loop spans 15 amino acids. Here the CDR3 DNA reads TGTGCCAGCAGTTCCCAGACAGGCCCCGGGCACGAGCAGTACTTC. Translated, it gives CASSSQTGPGHEQYF.

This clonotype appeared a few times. CDR3 protein: CSALSGARETQYF. The DNA for the CDR3 is TGCAGTGCTCTGTCTGGCGCGCGGGAGACCCAGTACTTC. The V and J genes are TRBV20-1 and TRBJ2-5, with D hard to call. Germline V gene lookup returns CDR1 DFQATT and CDR2 SNEGSKA (reference sequence). Trimming pared 5 bases from V and 5 bases from J, leaving 15 bases between. The CDR3 has 13 amino acids.

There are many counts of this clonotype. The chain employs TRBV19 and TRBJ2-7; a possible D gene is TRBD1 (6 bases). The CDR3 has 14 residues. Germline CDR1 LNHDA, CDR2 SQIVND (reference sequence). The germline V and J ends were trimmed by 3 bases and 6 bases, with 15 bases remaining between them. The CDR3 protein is CASSIGYRVFEQYF. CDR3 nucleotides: TGTGCCAGTAGTATTGGCTACAGGGTATTCGAGCAGTACTTC. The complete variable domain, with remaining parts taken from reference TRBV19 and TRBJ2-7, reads DGGITQSPKYLFRKEGQNVTLSCEQNLNHDAMYWYRQDPGQGLRLIYYSQIVNDFQKGDIAEGYSVSREKKESFPLTVTSAQKNPTAFYLCASSIGYRVFEQYFGPGTRLTVT.

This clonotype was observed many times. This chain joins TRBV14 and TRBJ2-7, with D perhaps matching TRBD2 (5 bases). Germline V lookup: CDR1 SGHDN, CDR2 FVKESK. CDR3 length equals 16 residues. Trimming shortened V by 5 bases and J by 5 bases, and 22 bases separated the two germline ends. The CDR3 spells CASSILTGKRSDEQYF. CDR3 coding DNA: TGTGCCAGCAGCATTTTGACGGGGAAAAGATCCGACGAGCAGTACTTC. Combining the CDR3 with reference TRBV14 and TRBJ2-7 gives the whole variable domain EAGVTQFPSHSVIEKGQTVTLRCDPISGHDNLYWYRRVMGKEIKFLLHFVKESKQDESGMPNNRFLAERTGGTYSTLKVQPAELEDSGVYFCASSILTGKRSDEQYFGPGTRLTVT.

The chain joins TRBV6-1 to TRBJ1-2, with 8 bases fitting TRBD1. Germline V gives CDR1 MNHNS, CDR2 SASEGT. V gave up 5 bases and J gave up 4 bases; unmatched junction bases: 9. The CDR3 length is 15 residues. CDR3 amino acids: CASSPDRVRGYGYTF. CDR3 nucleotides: TGTGCCAGCAGTCCGGACAGGGTCCGGGGCTATGGCTACACCTTC.